This T cell receptor beta chain came from a study of blood T cell repertoires in COVID-19. Participant age was roughly 18 to 100 years, and participants resided in fewer than 25 US areas. Categorization into cohorts depended on clinical history that participants reported. Cohort 3 donors were reported recovered after two negative PCRs, clearance, or symptom resolution. Clones were sequenced by immunoSEQ multiplex PCR, and TCRdb holds only the in-frame ones, with some missing. In the table there are around 430,000 clones, approximately 90% of which are singletons. The CDR3 length is 15 residues. Per germline, CDR1 SQVTM and CDR2 ANQGSEA. V dropped 4 bases and J dropped 7 bases, with 19 bases sitting between them.

The V call is TRBV29-1, the J call TRBJ1-4; TRBD1 might be the D (5 bases). The sequence came from a woman aged 45-65 years who had recovered from COVID-19. What was sequenced was PBMCs or T cells enriched from blood (not recorded which). The CDR3 region has the DNA TGCAGCGTTGTCCCTTTGGACACCCAGGTTGAAAAACTGTTTTTT. Its translation: CSVVPLDTQVEKLFF.